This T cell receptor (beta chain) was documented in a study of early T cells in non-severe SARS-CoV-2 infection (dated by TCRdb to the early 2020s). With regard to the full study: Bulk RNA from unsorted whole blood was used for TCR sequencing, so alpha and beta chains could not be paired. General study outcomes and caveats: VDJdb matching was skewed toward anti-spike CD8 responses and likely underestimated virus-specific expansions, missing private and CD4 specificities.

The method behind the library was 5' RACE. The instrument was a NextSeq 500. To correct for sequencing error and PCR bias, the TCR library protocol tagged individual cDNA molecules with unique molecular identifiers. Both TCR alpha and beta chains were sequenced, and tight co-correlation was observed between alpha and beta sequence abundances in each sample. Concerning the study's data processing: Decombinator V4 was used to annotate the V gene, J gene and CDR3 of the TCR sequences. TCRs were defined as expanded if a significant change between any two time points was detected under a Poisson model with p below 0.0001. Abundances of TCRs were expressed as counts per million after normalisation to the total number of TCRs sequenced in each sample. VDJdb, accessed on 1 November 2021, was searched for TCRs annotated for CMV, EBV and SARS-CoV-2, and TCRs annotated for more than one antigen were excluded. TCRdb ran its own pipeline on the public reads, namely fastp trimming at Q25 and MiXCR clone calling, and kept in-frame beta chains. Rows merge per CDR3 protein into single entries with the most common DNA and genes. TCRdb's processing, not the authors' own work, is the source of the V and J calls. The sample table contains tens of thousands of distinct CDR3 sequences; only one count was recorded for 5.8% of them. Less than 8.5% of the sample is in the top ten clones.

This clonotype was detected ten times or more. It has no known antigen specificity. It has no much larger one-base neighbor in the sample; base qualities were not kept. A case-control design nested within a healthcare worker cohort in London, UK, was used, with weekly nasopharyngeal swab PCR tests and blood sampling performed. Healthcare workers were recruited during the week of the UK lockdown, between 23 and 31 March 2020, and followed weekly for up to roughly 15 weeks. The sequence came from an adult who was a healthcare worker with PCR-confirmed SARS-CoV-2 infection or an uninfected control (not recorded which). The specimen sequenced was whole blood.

The CDR3 loop reads CAWSVPTSGRLSEQYF. The nucleotide sequence is given as TGTGCCTGGAGTGTACCGACTAGCGGGAGGTTATCCGAGCAGTACTTC. This chain is built from TRBV30 and TRBJ2-7, with TRBD2 matching 13 junction bases. After removal of 0 bases from V and 6 bases from J, the junction retains 8 bases not matched to a gene. As encoded in the germline V gene (reference sequence), CDR1 is GTSNPN while CDR2 is SVGIG. Its CDR3 holds 16 amino acids, cysteine through phenylalanine. CDR3 DNA is the only sequence kept; it has 48 bases, read in frame from the first base.